This TCR beta chain appears in the sequencing data of a study of T cell repertoires in cytomegalovirus infection. The CDR3 length is 15 residues. V dropped 2 bases and J dropped 6 bases, with 16 bases sitting between them. Germline V gene lookup returns CDR1 MNHEY and CDR2 SVGAGI. Many counts were recorded for this clonotype. TCRdb re-derived calls from the reads in MiXCR, one entry per CDR3 protein. Here the sample spans some 300,000 distinct CDR3 sequences, about 8.8% being singletons. The sequencing sample was made of PBMCs. The chain has TRBV6-5 and TRBJ1-2; TRBD1 is a possible D gene (5 bases). The sequence was collected from a human donor in good health (CMV status not recorded). Some clones in this sample may be carry-over from other donors' samples. In DNA, the CDR3 is TGTGCCAGCAGTTACCCGGGGGGTCGCACTAATGGCTACACCTTC. This encodes CASSYPGGRTNGYTF.